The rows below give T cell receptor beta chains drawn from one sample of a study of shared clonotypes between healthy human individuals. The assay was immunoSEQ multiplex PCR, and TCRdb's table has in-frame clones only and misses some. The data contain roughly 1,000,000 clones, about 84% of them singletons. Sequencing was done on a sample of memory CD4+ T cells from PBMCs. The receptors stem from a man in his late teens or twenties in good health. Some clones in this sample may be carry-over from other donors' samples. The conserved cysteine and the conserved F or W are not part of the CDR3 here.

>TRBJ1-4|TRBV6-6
ASSLGHDEKLF
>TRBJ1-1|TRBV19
ASTTGQGRGMNTEAF
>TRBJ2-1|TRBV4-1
ASSRDAGQGPNEQF
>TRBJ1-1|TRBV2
ASSPLAVPNTEAF
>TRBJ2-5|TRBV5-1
ASSTGLSQETQY
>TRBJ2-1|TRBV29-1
SVPPRDRGYNEQF
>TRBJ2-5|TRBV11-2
ASSSMEGLKAGTQY
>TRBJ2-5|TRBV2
ASIWTSEKTQY
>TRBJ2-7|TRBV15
ATSRGLAGTYEQY
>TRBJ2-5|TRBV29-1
SVHRPGETQY
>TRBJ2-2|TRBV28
ASSLRQGLAGGRAGELF
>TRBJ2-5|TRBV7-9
ASSLPQQETQY
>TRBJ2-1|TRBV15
ATSGDNEQF
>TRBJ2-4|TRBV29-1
SVVTSGRQNIQY
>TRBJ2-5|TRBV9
ASSVQGQGQETQY
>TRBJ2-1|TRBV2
ASMRSGNEQF
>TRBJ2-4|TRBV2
ASTNVGGIQY
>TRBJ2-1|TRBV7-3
ASSLIPGGEQF
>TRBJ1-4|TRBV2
ASSEGTGAVGEKLF
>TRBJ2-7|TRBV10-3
AISVTDREGEQY
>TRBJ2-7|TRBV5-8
ASSFGGPKVGQY
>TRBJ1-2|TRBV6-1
ASSEEGRGYYGYT
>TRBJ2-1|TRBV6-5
ASLTRTSGRNEQF
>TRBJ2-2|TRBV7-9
ASSSPSLVTAGELF
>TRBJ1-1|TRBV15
ATSRDSVIREMNTEAF
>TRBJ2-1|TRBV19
ASSGTSGISYNEQF
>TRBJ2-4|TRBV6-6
ASSYSSDRSHIQY
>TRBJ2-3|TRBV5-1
ASSLEVGGQDTQY
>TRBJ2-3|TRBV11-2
ASSLANPRAQY
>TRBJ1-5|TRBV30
AWSDRGSQPQH
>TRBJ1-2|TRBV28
ASSLFGSWGYT
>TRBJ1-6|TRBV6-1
ASSTDRSNSPLH
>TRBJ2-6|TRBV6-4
ASSEGTDSGANVLT
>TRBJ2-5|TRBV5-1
ASSLVPDQETQY
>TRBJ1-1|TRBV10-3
AISEVRGATEAF
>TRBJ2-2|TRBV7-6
ASSLAVATAELF
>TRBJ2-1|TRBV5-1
ASSRGRDSYNEQF
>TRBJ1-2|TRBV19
ASSKDRGDYGYT
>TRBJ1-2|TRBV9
ASSVGQGDYGYT
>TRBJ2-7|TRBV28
ASSLGGYPYEQY
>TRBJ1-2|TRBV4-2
ASSPGQGAAGYT
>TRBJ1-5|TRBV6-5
ASSYDRNQPQH
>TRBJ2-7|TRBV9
ASSLTPLTGAEQY
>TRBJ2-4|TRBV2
ACVRGRGKNIQY
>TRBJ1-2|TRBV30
AWSHTGRGIYGYT
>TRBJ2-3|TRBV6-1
ASSSVWGHTDTQY